What follows is one T cell receptor (beta chain) and its context. How the authors handled the data: Reference gene primer amplification yielded estimated nucleated cell counts. Profiled with immunoSEQ multiplex PCR; TCRdb holds only in-frame clones, not every one. Clone size and V and J calls were adopted from that table, with D and trimming inferred from the DNA. The sample has some 110,000 clones, about 86% seen once. The data belong to a study of blood T cell repertoires in COVID-19. Overall study context: The United States, Italy and Spain provided the acute and convalescent COVID-19 samples. T cells, B-cell-depleted T cells, or PBMCs supplied cDNA or gDNA.

Germline V gives CDR1 MDHEN, CDR2 SYDVKM. V was cut by 7 bases and J by 3 bases, with 15 bases left in between. CDR3 length: 14 residues. The rearrangement links TRBV28 to TRBJ1-2; TRBD1 is a possible D gene (6 bases). The sequence was obtained from a man aged 70 or older who had recovered from COVID-19. Sequencing was done on a sample of peripheral blood. CDR3 sequence: CASKLQGRDYGYTF. As DNA, the CDR3 is TGTGCCAGCAAATTACAGGGAAGAGACTATGGCTACACCTTC.